The 30 T cell receptor beta chains below were found in one sample sequenced in a study of blood T cell repertoires in COVID-19. Profiled with immunoSEQ multiplex PCR; TCRdb holds only in-frame clones, not every one. This sample has 230,000 or so clones; roughly 84% occur once, and the top ten carry about 1.9%. The sample was peripheral blood. The receptors come from a man aged 35 to 55 with active or convalescent COVID-19.

The chain uses TRBV5-1 and TRBJ2-7; TRBD2 matches 11 bases. CDR1 is SGHRS and CDR2 is YFSETQ in the germline V gene. V was pared by 5 bases and J by 3 bases, with 7 bases of the junction left unmatched. The CDR3 has 15 residues. This chain's CDR3 is CASSLTSGSIYEQYF. DNA for the CDR3: TGCGCCAGCAGTCTTACTAGCGGGAGTATCTACGAGCAGTACTTC.

This chain joins TRBV19 and TRBJ1-5; the D gene is possibly TRBD1 (6 bases). Looked up from germline, CDR1 is LNHDA and CDR2 is SQIVND (reference sequence). The V end lost 5 bases, the J end lost 7 bases, and 15 bases lay between the germline ends. The CDR3 is 14 residues long. As DNA, the CDR3 is TGTGCCAGTAGTCCTCAGGGGCTAGGACAGCCCCAGCATTTT. Protein product: CASSPQGLGQPQHF. Based on the CDR3 plus reference TRBV19 and TRBJ1-5, the full variable domain is DGGITQSPKYLFRKEGQNVTLSCEQNLNHDAMYWYRQDPGQGLRLIYYSQIVNDFQKGDIAEGYSVSREKKESFPLTVTSAQKNPTAFYLCASSPQGLGQPQHFGDGTRLSIL.

The rearrangement joins TRBV6-1 to TRBJ2-5; perhaps TRBD2 as D (5 bases). The CDR3 spans 17 residues. Trimming pared 3 bases from V and 1 base from J, leaving 18 bases between. CDR1 and CDR2 from the germline V gene are MNHNS and SASEGT. The CDR3 spells CASSDPRGAILQETQYF. The CDR3 region has the DNA TGTGCCAGCAGTGACCCACGGGGAGCCATACTCCAAGAGACCCAGTACTTC.

CDR3 loop: CASSEFQGPYNEQFF. For the CDR3, the DNA is TGTGCCAGCAGTGAGTTCCAGGGGCCCTACAATGAGCAGTTCTTC. V usage is TRBV2 and J usage is TRBJ2-1; D possibly corresponds to TRBD1 (6 bases). Looked up from germline, CDR1 is SNHLY and CDR2 is FYNNEI. CDR3 length: 15 residues. Deletions cut 3 bases from V and 2 bases from J, with 11 bases between.

The chain joins TRBV18 to TRBJ1-4; the match to TRBD1 covers 12 bases. The CDR3 has 16 amino acids. Unmatched junction bases numbered 8, after V lost 4 bases and J lost 8 bases. Looked up from germline, CDR1 is KGHSH and CDR2 is LQKENI. As DNA, the CDR3 is TGTGCCAGCTCACTGACACCGGGACAGGGGGCGGAAAAACTGTTTTTT. Amino acids: CASSLTPGQGAEKLFF. Filled out from reference TRBV18 and TRBJ1-4, the complete variable domain reads NAGVMQNPRHLVRRRGQEARLRCSPMKGHSHVYWYRQLPEEGLKFMVYLQKENIIDESGMPKERFSAEFPKEGPSILRIQQVVRGDSAAYFCASSLTPGQGAEKLFFGSGTQLSVL.

The rearrangement joins TRBV5-5 to TRBJ1-3, with TRBD1 matching 7 bases. Trimming removed 1 base from V and 5 bases from J; junction bases left unmatched: 9. CDR3 length: 16 residues. Germline V lookup: CDR1 SGHKS, CDR2 YYEKEE (reference sequence). The CDR3 DNA sequence: TGTGCCAGCAGCTTGTATGGCCAGGGGGTGAGAAACACCATATATTTT. Translating it yields CASSLYGQGVRNTIYF.

This sequence joins TRBV2 and TRBJ2-1; 8 positions match TRBD2. Losses at the gene ends were 6 bases for V and 6 bases for J; bases not matched to a gene: 13. Per the germline V gene, CDR1 is SNHLY and CDR2 is FYNNEI. The CDR3 contains 16 residues. In DNA form, the CDR3 reads TGTGCCAGCAGCGAACTAGCGGCATGGGGCTTCAATGAGCAGTTCTTC. The encoded protein is CASSELAAWGFNEQFF.

This chain links TRBV7-3 with TRBJ1-1; TRBD1 might be the D (5 bases). Germline CDR1 reads SGHTA; CDR2 reads FQGTGA. The CDR3 length is 12 residues. Between the trimmed V and J ends, which lost 6 bases and 6 bases, there was a span of 11 bases. The CDR3 DNA reads as TGTGCCAGCAGGGGACCGGGGGCTGAAGCTTTCTTT. Translating gives CASRGPGAEAFF.

V is TRBV5-4 and J is TRBJ1-1; 9 nucleotides agree with TRBD1. V shed 4 bases, J shed 6 bases, and the junction held 16 bases outside the gene matches. Germline values: CDR1 SGHNT, CDR2 YYREEE (reference sequence). The CDR3 contains 17 residues. Here the CDR3 reads CASSRRDRDDLGAEAFF. CDR3 bases: TGTGCCAGCAGCCGGAGGGACAGGGACGACCTTGGCGCTGAAGCTTTCTTT.

This chain joins TRBV19 and TRBJ1-1; 7 nucleotides agree with TRBD1. In germline, CDR1 is LNHDA, CDR2 SQIVND (reference sequence). The CDR3 extends over 12 amino acids. Trimming removed 3 bases from V and 8 bases from J; junction bases left unmatched: 3. In DNA, the CDR3 is TGTGCCAGTAGTATGCGGGACAGAGAAGCTTTCTTT. This encodes CASSMRDREAFF.

This clone was found once. This chain uses TRBV9 with TRBJ2-2, with 10 bases aligning to TRBD2. Per germline, CDR1 SGDLS and CDR2 YYNGEE. CDR3 size: 16 residues. Unmatched junction bases numbered 6, after V lost 5 bases and J lost 2 bases. The CDR3 DNA reads as TGTGCCAGCAGTGCTACTAGCGGGATAAACACCGGGGAGCTGTTTTTT. Translation gives CASSATSGINTGELFF.

The chain joins TRBV11-2 to TRBJ2-1; D gene ambiguous. Germline loops: CDR1 SGHAT, CDR2 FQNNGV. This CDR3 comprises 15 residues. Trimming left V 3 bases short and J 2 bases short, with 11 bases between. CDR3 in DNA: TGTGCCAGCAGCTTGTTGGCAGAACCCTACAATGAGCAGTTCTTC. It yields the protein CASSLLAEPYNEQFF.

The V call is TRBV13, the J call TRBJ1-2; perhaps TRBD1 as D (5 bases). The CDR3 contains 14 residues. Trimming stripped 0 bases from V and 2 bases from J, with 7 bases between. CDR1 is PRHDT and CDR2 is FYEKMQ in the germline V gene (reference sequence). The CDR3 loop reads CASSLGQGNYGYTF. The CDR3 nucleotides are TGTGCCAGCAGCTTAGGGCAGGGCAACTATGGCTACACCTTC.

The chain has TRBV6-5 and TRBJ1-2; 9 nucleotides agree with TRBD1. The CDR3 sequence is 13 residues long. CDR1 and CDR2 (germline): MNHEY, SVGAGI. V lost 10 bases, J lost 2 bases, and 5 bases stayed unmatched. CDR3 DNA sequence: TGTGCCACCTCCGGGACAGGGAACTATGGCTACACCTTC. This gives the protein CATSGTGNYGYTF.

The CDR3 loop reads CASSIGRVQEKLFF. The DNA of the CDR3 is TGTGCCAGTAGTATTGGGAGGGTACAGGAAAAACTGTTTTTT. The rearrangement uses TRBV19 and TRBJ1-4, with D hard to call. The ends were cut back, 3 bases at V and 8 bases at J, with 13 bases in the middle. Per germline, CDR1 LNHDA and CDR2 SQIVND (reference sequence). The CDR3 totals 14 residues.

CDR3: CASSQDPGMEGSEAFF. CDR3 DNA: TGCGCCAGCAGCCAAGATCCAGGTATGGAGGGCTCTGAAGCTTTCTTT. This sequence joins TRBV4-1 and TRBJ1-1; D gene uncertain. This CDR3 spans 16 amino acids. CDR1 is MGHRA, CDR2 YSYEKL, per germline. V was clipped by 0 bases and J by 6 bases, with 17 bases between them.

This clone was seen a few times. The chain uses TRBV3-1 (or the pseudogene TRBV3-2) and TRBJ1-5; 10 bases line up with TRBD1. Trimming removed 3 bases from V and 7 bases from J; junction bases left unmatched: 12. Germline assignment: CDR1 LGHDT and CDR2 YNNKEL (reference sequence). This CDR3 spans 17 amino acids. The CDR3 DNA is TGTGCCAGCAGCCATTGGGACAGGGGAGGTAGGGGACAGCCCCAGCATTTT. It encodes CASSHWDRGGRGQPQHF.

The chain uses TRBV19 and TRBJ2-7; 8 positions match TRBD1. Germline V gene data show CDR1 as LNHDA and CDR2 as SQIVND (reference sequence). The CDR3 sequence is 15 residues long. V lost 5 bases to trimming and J lost 2 bases; unmatched junction nucleotides: 8. CDR3 amino acids: CASSFGQGGTYEQYF. DNA for the CDR3: TGTGCCAGTAGTTTCGGACAGGGAGGTACCTACGAGCAGTACTTC.

The chain joins TRBV30 to TRBJ1-1; weak D call: TRBD1 (6 bases). Germline lookup yields CDR1 GTSNPN and CDR2 SVGIG (reference sequence). The CDR3 contains 13 residues. V lost 5 bases, J lost 3 bases, and 13 bases lay in between. The DNA of the CDR3 is TGTGCCTGGCGGGCCCAGGGGTACACTGAAGCTTTCTTT. Translated: CAWRAQGYTEAFF.

The chain has TRBV28 and TRBJ2-4; D is perhaps TRBD1 (8 bases). The CDR3 has 14 residues. From germline, CDR1 is MDHEN and CDR2 SYDVKM. V was cut by 8 bases and J by 8 bases, with 19 bases left in between. This CDR3 is CASEERTGRDIQYF. The CDR3, as DNA: TGTGCCAGCGAGGAAAGGACAGGGAGGGACATTCAGTACTTC.

The CDR3 DNA reads TGCGCCAGCAGCCAAGACGGGAGGGCGAGCGAGCAGTACTTC. Translation: CASSQDGRASEQYF. V and J are TRBV4-1 and TRBJ2-7, with 8 bases aligning to TRBD2. V was pared by 0 bases and J by 6 bases, with 4 bases of the junction left unmatched. The germline V gene has CDR1 MGHRA and CDR2 YSYEKL. The CDR3 length is 14 residues.

The rearrangement links TRBV7-2 to TRBJ2-2; D gene uncertain. The CDR3 has 15 residues. Trimming shortened V by 1 base and J by 6 bases, and 12 bases separated the two germline ends. Per germline, CDR1 SGHTA and CDR2 FQGNSA. The chain's CDR3 is CASSLGFAAPGELFF. CDR3 in DNA: TGTGCCAGCAGCTTAGGGTTCGCGGCCCCCGGGGAGCTGTTTTTT.

This chain joins TRBV6-1 and TRBJ1-5; D remains unclear. The CDR3 sequence is 17 residues long. Germline V gene data show CDR1 as MNHNS and CDR2 as SASEGT. With 4 bases removed from V and 2 bases from J, the gap between germline ends came to 18 bases. This chain's CDR3 is CASSAEAWSYGNQPQHF. DNA of the CDR3: TGTGCCAGCAGTGCTGAGGCGTGGAGTTACGGCAATCAGCCCCAGCATTTT.

This clone appeared a single time. The gene calls are TRBV27 and TRBJ1-5, with TRBD1 matching over 10 bases. The CDR3 has 17 residues. J was trimmed by 7 bases and V by 5 bases; bases with no gene match: 14. Germline CDR1 reads MNHEY; CDR2 reads SMNVEV (reference sequence). The CDR3 DNA reads TGTGCCAGCAGTGAGTTTTCCGGGACAGGGGCAAGGCAGCCCCAGCATTTT. Amino acid sequence: CASSEFSGTGARQPQHF.

The V gene is TRBV27, the J gene TRBJ1-2; D is perhaps TRBD1 (6 bases). The germline V and J ends were trimmed by 2 bases and 5 bases, with 12 bases remaining between them. This CDR3 spans 14 amino acids. Germline-derived CDR1 and CDR2 are MNHEY and SMNVEV (reference sequence). CDR3 nucleotide sequence: TGTGCCAGCAGTTTACGGCAGGGGCCTTATGGCTACACCTTC. Translated: CASSLRQGPYGYTF.

The J gene is TRBJ1-2, the V gene TRBV4-1; D is perhaps TRBD1 (5 bases). The V gene's germline CDR1 is MGHRA and CDR2 YSYEKL. The CDR3 covers 15 residues. Trimming removed 5 bases from V and 3 bases from J, with 16 bases in between. This CDR3 is CASSTHGGSDYGYTF. The DNA for the CDR3 is TGCGCCAGCAGCACACATGGGGGGTCGGACTATGGCTACACCTTC.

The chain employs TRBV19 and TRBJ2-7, with 7 bases lining up with TRBD1. Germline CDR1 reads LNHDA; CDR2 reads SQIVND (reference sequence). The CDR3 spans 14 residues. V gave up 7 bases and J gave up 2 bases; unmatched junction bases: 8. CDR3 region: CASTPGQHTYEQYF. CDR3 sequence (DNA): TGTGCCAGTACTCCGGGACAGCATACCTACGAGCAGTACTTC.

In regard to this clone: Other DNA sequences in the sample encode the same CDR3. The chain is built from TRBV9 and TRBJ2-7; 9 bases fit TRBD1. Germline V gene lookup returns CDR1 SGDLS and CDR2 YYNGEE. V shed 0 bases, J shed 0 bases, and the junction held 4 bases outside the gene matches. The CDR3 consists of 16 residues. As DNA, the CDR3 is TGTGCCAGCAGCGTAGAAGGGACAGGGAGCTCCTACGAGCAGTACTTC. Translating it yields CASSVEGTGSSYEQYF.

This clone showed up just a few times. This rearrangement joins TRBV5-1 to TRBJ1-1; the match to TRBD1 covers 7 bases. This CDR3 comprises 14 residues. With 4 bases clipped from V and 7 bases from J, the junction kept 10 bases outside the gene matches. Per the germline V gene, CDR1 is SGHRS and CDR2 is YFSETQ. CDR3 DNA sequence: TGCGCCAGCAGCCCCATACAGGGGTCAAATGAAGCTTTCTTT. Protein product: CASSPIQGSNEAFF.

The chain employs TRBV19 and TRBJ2-7; TRBD2 agrees at 8 bases. This CDR3 is built from 16 residues. CDR1 LNHDA and CDR2 SQIVND come from the germline V gene (reference sequence). J was trimmed by 0 bases and V by 2 bases; bases with no gene match: 6. Here the CDR3 DNA reads TGTGCCAGTAGTATATTCGGGGGGGCCAGCTCCTACGAGCAGTACTTC. This translates into CASSIFGGASSYEQYF. The full variable domain, with the rest looked up from reference TRBV19 and TRBJ2-7, is DGGITQSPKYLFRKEGQNVTLSCEQNLNHDAMYWYRQDPGQGLRLIYYSQIVNDFQKGDIAEGYSVSREKKESFPLTVTSAQKNPTAFYLCASSIFGGASSYEQYFGPGTRLTVT.